The entry that follows covers one T cell receptor beta chain sequence. The V gene lost 3 bases and the J gene lost 3 bases, with 13 bases spanning the gap. In germline, CDR1 is SGHKS, CDR2 YYEKEE (reference sequence). The CDR3 consists of 14 residues. A second PCR of 7 to 11 cycles used a sample-barcoded 5' primer and a J-beta primer mix. TCRdb re-called the 5' RACE reads with MiXCR, one entry per CDR3 protein. The sample has some 930,000 distinct CDR3 sequences, approximately 32% seen once. The data were obtained in a study of blood T cells in healthy people across ages. These data also featured in a second study, about T cells of mothers and their children.

The sequenced sample was blood. This receptor was obtained from a woman aged 40 to 55 in good health. The V and J genes are TRBV5-5 and TRBJ2-7, with a weak D call TRBD1 (6 bases). The CDR3 sequence is CASSSKQGNYEQYF. Written as DNA, the CDR3 is TGTGCCAGCAGCTCGAAACAGGGTAACTACGAGCAGTACTTC.